This T cell receptor beta chain was retrieved from a study of blood T cells in healthy people across ages. V gave up 6 bases and J gave up 1 base, with 12 bases separating them. The CDR3 spans 14 residues. Germline CDR1 and CDR2: MNHEY and SVGAGI. The authors ran a second PCR of about 6 to 12 cycles using a sample-barcoded 5' primer and a J-beta primer mix. TCRdb processed the 5' RACE reads anew with MiXCR; each CDR3 protein has one entry. The table includes over 1,200,000 distinct CDR3 sequences, approximately 59% detected once. Peripheral blood samples of around 9.3 milliliters were drawn from each donor.

V gene TRBV6-5 combines with J gene TRBJ1-1, with D uncertain. The sequence derives from a man aged 18-30 years in good health. Sequenced sample: blood. The CDR3 bases are TGTGCCAGCAGCCGTAAGCCATGGAACACTGAAGCTTTCTTT. Protein product: CASSRKPWNTEAFF.